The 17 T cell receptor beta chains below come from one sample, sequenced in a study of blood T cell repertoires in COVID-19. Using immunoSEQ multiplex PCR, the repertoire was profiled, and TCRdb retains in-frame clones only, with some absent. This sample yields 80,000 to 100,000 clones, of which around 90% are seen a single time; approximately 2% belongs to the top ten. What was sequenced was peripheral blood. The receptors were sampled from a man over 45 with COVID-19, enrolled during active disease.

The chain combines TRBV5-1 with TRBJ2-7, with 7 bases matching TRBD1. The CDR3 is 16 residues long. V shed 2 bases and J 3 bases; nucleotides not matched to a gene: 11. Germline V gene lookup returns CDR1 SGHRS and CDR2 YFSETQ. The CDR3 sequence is CASSLIPGTEVYEQYF. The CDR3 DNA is TGCGCCAGCAGCTTAATCCCCGGGACAGAAGTCTACGAGCAGTACTTC. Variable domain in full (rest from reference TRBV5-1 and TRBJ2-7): KAGVTQTPRYLIKTRGQQVTLSCSPISGHRSVSWYQQTPGQGLQFLFEYFSETQRNKGNFPGRFSGRQFSNSRSEMNVSTLELGDSALYLCASSLIPGTEVYEQYFGPGTRLTVT.

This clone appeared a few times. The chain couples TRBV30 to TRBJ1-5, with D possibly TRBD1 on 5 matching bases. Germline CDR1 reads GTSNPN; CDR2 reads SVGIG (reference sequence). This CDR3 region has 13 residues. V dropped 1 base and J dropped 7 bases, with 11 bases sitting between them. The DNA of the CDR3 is TGTGCCTGGAGTGGGGCAGGGCACCAGCCCCAGCATTTT. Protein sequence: CAWSGAGHQPQHF. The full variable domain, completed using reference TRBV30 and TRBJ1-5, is SQTIHQWPATLVQPVGSPLSLECTVEGTSNPNLYWYRQAAGRGLQLLFYSVGIGQISSEVPQNLSASRPQDRQFILSSKKLLLSDSGFYLCAWSGAGHQPQHFGDGTRLSIL.

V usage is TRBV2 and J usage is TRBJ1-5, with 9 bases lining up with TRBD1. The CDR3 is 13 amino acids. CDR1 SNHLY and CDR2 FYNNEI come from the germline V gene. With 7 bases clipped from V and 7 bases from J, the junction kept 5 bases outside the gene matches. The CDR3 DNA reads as TGTGCCAGCAACCGGGACAGGGAACAGCCCCAGCATTTT. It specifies CASNRDREQPQHF.

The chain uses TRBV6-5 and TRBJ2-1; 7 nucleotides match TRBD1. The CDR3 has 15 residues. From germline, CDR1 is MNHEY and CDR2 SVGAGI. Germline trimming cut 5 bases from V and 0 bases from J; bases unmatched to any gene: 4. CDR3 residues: CASSITGVSYNEQFF. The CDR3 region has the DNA TGTGCCAGCAGTATTACAGGGGTCTCCTACAATGAGCAGTTCTTC.

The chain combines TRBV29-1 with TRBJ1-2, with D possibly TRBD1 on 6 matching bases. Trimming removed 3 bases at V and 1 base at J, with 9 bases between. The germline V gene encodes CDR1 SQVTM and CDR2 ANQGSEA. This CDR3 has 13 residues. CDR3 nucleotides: TGCAGCGTTGATCACAGGGATAACTATGGCTACACCTTC. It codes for CSVDHRDNYGYTF.

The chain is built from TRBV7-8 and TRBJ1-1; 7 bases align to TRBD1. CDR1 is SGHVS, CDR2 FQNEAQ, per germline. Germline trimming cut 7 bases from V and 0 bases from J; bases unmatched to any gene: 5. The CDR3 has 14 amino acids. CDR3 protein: CASTLTGMNTEAFF. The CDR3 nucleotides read TGTGCCAGCACCCTGACAGGGATGAACACTGAAGCTTTCTTT.

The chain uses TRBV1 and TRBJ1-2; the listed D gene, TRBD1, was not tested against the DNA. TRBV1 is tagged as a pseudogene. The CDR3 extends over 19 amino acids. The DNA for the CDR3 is TGCACCAGCAGCCAAGATCGGGGGACCCCAACTCAGGGGGGTAATGGCTACACCTTC. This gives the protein CTSSQDRGTPTQGGNGYTF.

The CDR3 protein is CASSFGAGDSTDTQYF. In DNA form, the CDR3 reads TGTGCCAGCAGCTTTGGAGCGGGAGATAGCACAGATACGCAGTATTTT. The chain carries TRBV7-9 and TRBJ2-3; 8 bases agree with TRBD2. The CDR3 runs to 16 residues. V was pared by 3 bases and J by 0 bases, with 5 bases of the junction left unmatched. Per germline, CDR1 SEHNR and CDR2 FQNEAQ (reference sequence).

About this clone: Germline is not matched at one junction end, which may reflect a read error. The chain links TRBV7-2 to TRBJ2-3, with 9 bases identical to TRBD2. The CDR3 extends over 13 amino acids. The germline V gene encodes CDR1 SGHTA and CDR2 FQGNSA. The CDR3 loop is CASSLEGLAGKSF. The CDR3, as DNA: TGTGCCAGCAGCTTAGAAGGGCTAGCGGGGAAAAGTTTT.

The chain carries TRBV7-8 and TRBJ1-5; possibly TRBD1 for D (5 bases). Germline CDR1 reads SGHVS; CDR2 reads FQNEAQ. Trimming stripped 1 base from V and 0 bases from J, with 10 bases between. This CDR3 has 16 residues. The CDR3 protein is CASSLDRQYSNQPQHF. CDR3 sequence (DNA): TGTGCCAGCAGCTTAGATAGACAGTATAGCAATCAGCCCCAGCATTTT.

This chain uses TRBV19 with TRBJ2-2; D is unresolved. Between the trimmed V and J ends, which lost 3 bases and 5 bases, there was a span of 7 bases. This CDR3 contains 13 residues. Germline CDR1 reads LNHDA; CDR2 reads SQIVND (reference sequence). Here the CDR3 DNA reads TGTGCCAGTAGTATGCAGATTACCGGGGAGCTGTTTTTT. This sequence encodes CASSMQITGELFF.

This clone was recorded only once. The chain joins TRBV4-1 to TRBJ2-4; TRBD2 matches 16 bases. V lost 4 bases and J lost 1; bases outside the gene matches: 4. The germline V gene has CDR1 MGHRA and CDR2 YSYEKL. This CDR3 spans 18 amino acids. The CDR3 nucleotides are TGCGCCAGCAGCCTGGGACTAGCGGGGGGGCCGGCCAAAAACATTCAGTACTTC. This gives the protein CASSLGLAGGPAKNIQYF.

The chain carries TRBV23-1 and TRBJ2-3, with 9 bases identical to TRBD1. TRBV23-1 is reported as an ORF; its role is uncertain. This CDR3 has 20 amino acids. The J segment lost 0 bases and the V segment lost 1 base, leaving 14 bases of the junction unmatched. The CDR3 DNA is TGCGCCAGCAGTCAATTCGAAGTTGAGGGACAGGGCGCTAGCACAGATACGCAGTATTTT. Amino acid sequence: CASSQFEVEGQGASTDTQYF.

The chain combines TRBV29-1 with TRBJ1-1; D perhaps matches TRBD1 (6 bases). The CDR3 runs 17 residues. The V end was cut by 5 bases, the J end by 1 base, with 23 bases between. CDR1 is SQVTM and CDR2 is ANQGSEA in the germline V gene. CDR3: CSVLFWDTRAANTEAFF. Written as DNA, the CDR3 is TGCAGCGTTCTTTTCTGGGACACTAGGGCCGCGAACACTGAAGCTTTCTTT.

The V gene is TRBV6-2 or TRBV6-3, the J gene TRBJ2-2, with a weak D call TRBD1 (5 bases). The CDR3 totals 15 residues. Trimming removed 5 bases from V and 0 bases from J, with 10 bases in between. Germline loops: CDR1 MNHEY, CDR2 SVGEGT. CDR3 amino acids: CASSLQDTNTGELFF. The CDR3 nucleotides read TGTGCCAGCAGTCTGCAGGACACGAACACCGGGGAGCTGTTTTTT.

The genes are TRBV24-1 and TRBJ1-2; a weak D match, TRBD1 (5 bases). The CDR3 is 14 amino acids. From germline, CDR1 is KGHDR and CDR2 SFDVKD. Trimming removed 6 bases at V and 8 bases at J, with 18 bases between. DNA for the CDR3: TGTGCCACCAGTCCGTCGGGGGGTTTTTTAGGCTACACCTTC. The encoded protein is CATSPSGGFLGYTF.

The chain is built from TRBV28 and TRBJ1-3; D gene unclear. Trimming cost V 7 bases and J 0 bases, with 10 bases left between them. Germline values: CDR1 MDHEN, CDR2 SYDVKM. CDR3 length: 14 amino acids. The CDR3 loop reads CASNTGNSGNTIYF. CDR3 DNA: TGTGCCAGCAATACCGGGAACTCTGGAAACACCATATATTTT.